A selection of T cell receptor beta chains follows, all from one sample in a study of T cells in Graves' hyperthyroidism and ophthalmopathy. TCRdb itself ran the multiplex PCR reads through MiXCR, one entry per CDR3 protein. The sample records 600,000 to 850,000 distinct CDR3 sequences, roughly 20% being singletons. Sequencing was done on a sample of blood. The origin of the receptors is a woman aged 50 to 65 with Graves' hyperthyroidism that later progressed to Graves' ophthalmopathy. CDR3s include the opening cysteine and the closing phenylalanine or tryptophan. Fields, in order: clone size, J gene, V gene, D gene, CDR3 protein, CDR3 DNA. D genes are given only for firm matches. The listing skips clone size in some rows; elsewhere it reads once, few, many or a size class.

>-|TRBJ2-2|TRBV11-2|-
CASSLLISGAGELFF
TGTGCCAGCAGCTTACTTATTTCAGGGGCCGGGGAGCTGTTTTTT
>many|TRBJ1-4|TRBV2|-
CASGRSNEKLFF
TGTGCCAGCGGACGGTCTAATGAAAAACTGTTTTTT
>once|TRBJ2-3|TRBV20-1|-
CSARDFQRGTDTQYF
TGCAGTGCTCGTGACTTCCAGCGCGGGACAGATACGCAGTATTTT
>many|TRBJ1-1|TRBV18|-
CASSLRVNLMNTEAFF
TGTGCCAGCTCACTCAGGGTAAATCTAATGAACACTGAAGCTTTCTTT
>-|TRBJ2-7|TRBV15|-
CATSEWGYYEQYF
TGTGCCACCTCGGAATGGGGTTACTACGAGCAGTACTTC
>-|TRBJ1-1|TRBV6-1|-
CASRVGQNTEAFF
TGTGCCAGCAGAGTCGGGCAAAACACTGAAGCTTTCTTT
>few|TRBJ1-3|TRBV6-1|-
CASRSGLSSGNTIYF
TGTGCCAGCAGATCAGGTCTATCCTCTGGAAACACCATATATTTT
>-|TRBJ1-6|TRBV20-1|-
CSARRDTINSDLHF
TGCAGTGCCCGGCGGGACACAATTAATTCGGACCTCCACTTT
>few|TRBJ1-5|TRBV29-1|-
CSVGGGRNQPQHF
TGCAGCGTTGGTGGAGGCCGCAATCAGCCCCAGCATTTT
>few|TRBJ1-1|TRBV10-2|-
CASSDQGRAFF
TGCGCCAGCAGTGATCAGGGTCGGGCTTTCTTT
>many|TRBJ1-1|TRBV5-1|-
CASGVTNTEAFF
TGCGCCAGCGGGGTCACGAACACTGAAGCTTTCTTT
>many|TRBJ1-1|TRBV6-1|-
CASSVVPGLMNTEAFF
TGTGCCAGCAGTGTCGTCCCGGGCCTCATGAACACTGAAGCTTTCTTT
>few|TRBJ1-5|TRBV20-1|-
CSARSVQVLSSNQPQHF
TGCAGTGCTAGAAGTGTCCAGGTTCTGAGTAGCAATCAGCCCCAGCATTTT
>few|TRBJ1-5|TRBV19|TRBD1
CASTRTGTGISNQPQHF
TGTGCCAGTACCAGGACCGGGACAGGAATTAGCAATCAGCCCCAGCATTTT
>many|TRBJ2-7|TRBV7-9|-
CASSLERPYYEQYF
TGTGCCAGCAGCTTGGAAAGGCCCTACTACGAGCAGTACTTC
>few|TRBJ2-7|TRBV27|-
CASSMTGLEQYF
TGTGCCAGCAGCATGACAGGACTCGAGCAGTACTTC
>-|TRBJ1-2|TRBV5-8|-
CASSFWDGSYGYTF
TGTGCCAGCAGCTTCTGGGACGGTTCCTATGGCTACACCTTC
>few|TRBJ2-7|TRBV10-1|-
CASSERTGFYEQYF
TGCGCCAGCAGCGAGCGGACTGGGTTCTACGAGCAGTACTTC
>many|TRBJ1-1|TRBV5-1|-
CASSLGRVGGTEAFF
TGCGCCAGCAGCTTGGGAAGGGTTGGTGGCACTGAAGCTTTCTTT
>few|TRBJ1-2|TRBV5-1|TRBD1
CASSLDRGRPNYGYTF
TGCGCCAGCAGCTTGGACAGGGGGCGGCCTAACTATGGCTACACCTTC
>many|TRBJ2-7|TRBV2|TRBD1
CASSTGTGIYEQYF
TGTGCCAGCAGCACCGGGACAGGGATTTACGAGCAGTACTTC
>few|TRBJ1-1|TRBV25-1|-
CASSGWTSDEPFF
TGTGCCAGCAGTGGCTGGACTAGTGATGAACCTTTCTTT
>few|TRBJ2-2|TRBV20-1|-
CGTPFANTGELFF
TGCGGCACACCGTTCGCGAACACCGGGGAGCTGTTTTTT
>many|TRBJ2-3|TRBV3-1|-
CASSQDRPQGDTQYF
TGTGCCAGCAGCCAAGATCGTCCCCAGGGCGATACGCAGTATTTT
>-|TRBJ2-7|TRBV30|TRBD1
CAWSLKGTGKFEQYF
TGTGCCTGGAGCCTTAAAGGGACAGGGAAGTTCGAGCAGTACTTC
>-|TRBJ2-7|TRBV20-1|-
CSGSAEVSYEQYF
TGCAGTGGGTCCGCGGAGGTCTCCTACGAGCAGTACTTC
>-|TRBJ1-2|TRBV25-1|TRBD1
CASSEFRGQYGYTF
TGTGCCAGCAGTGAATTTAGGGGACAGTATGGCTACACCTTC
>few|TRBJ2-7|TRBV5-8|TRBD1
CATPRTGWPYEQYF
TGTGCCACCCCTCGGACAGGGTGGCCCTACGAGCAGTACTTC
>-|TRBJ1-4|TRBV5-1|TRBD1
CASTGGRRNEKLFF
TGCGCCAGCACAGGGGGACGGCGTAATGAAAAACTGTTTTTT
>-|TRBJ2-6|TRBV7-2|TRBD2
CASRVAGDPGANVLTF
TGTGCCAGCAGGGTAGCGGGGGACCCTGGGGCCAACGTCCTGACTTTC
>-|TRBJ2-1|TRBV4-2|TRBD1
CASRSGGDRAADEQFF
TGTGCCAGCAGATCAGGGGGGGACAGGGCTGCTGATGAGCAGTTCTTC
>-|TRBJ2-5|TRBV20-1|-
CSASSLGTETQYF
TGCAGTGCTAGCAGTCTAGGGACGGAGACCCAGTACTTC
>many|TRBJ2-7|TRBV7-8|-
CASSSAIGLAEQYF
TGTGCCAGCAGCTCAGCCATAGGGTTGGCCGAGCAGTACTTC
>-|TRBJ2-3|TRBV6-1|-
CASRMGIDTQYF
TGTGCCAGCAGGATGGGGATAGATACGCAGTATTTT
>many|TRBJ1-1|TRBV10-3|-
CASLSKGGAGVNTEAFF
TGTGCCAGCCTCTCAAAAGGGGGGGCTGGGGTGAACACTGAAGCTTTCTTT
>-|TRBJ1-5|TRBV29-1|TRBD1
CSVGTATAGQPQHF
TGCAGCGTCGGGACAGCAACGGCGGGTCAGCCCCAGCATTTT
>many|TRBJ2-1|TRBV12-3/TRBV12-4|TRBD2
CASSGLARGGVYNEQFF
TGTGCCAGCAGCGGACTAGCGAGGGGGGGGGTTTACAATGAGCAGTTCTTC
>-|TRBJ2-1|TRBV6-2/TRBV6-3|TRBD2
CASSLGRGGFHEQFF
TGTGCCAGCAGTCTCGGGAGGGGGGGCTTCCATGAGCAGTTCTTC
>-|TRBJ2-7|TRBV20-1|TRBD2
CSASGTEPSYEQYF
TGCAGTGCCAGCGGGACCGAGCCTTCCTACGAGCAGTACTTC
>-|TRBJ1-4|TRBV20-1|-
CSASTRGSTNEKLFF
TGCAGTGCTAGTACAAGGGGCTCAACTAATGAAAAACTGTTTTTT
>-|TRBJ2-3|TRBV20-1|-
CSARWPGLGTDTQYF
TGCAGTGCTAGATGGCCAGGGTTGGGAACAGATACGCAGTATTTT
>-|TRBJ2-7|TRBV7-3|TRBD1
CASSLKPGQSYEQYF
TGTGCCAGCAGCTTAAAACCGGGACAGTCCTACGAGCAGTACTTC
>many|TRBJ2-3|TRBV5-1|-
CASSLGTPFQDTQYF
TGCGCCAGCAGCTTGGGGACTCCCTTTCAGGATACGCAGTATTTT
>many|TRBJ2-3|TRBV3-1|TRBD2
CASSQRGLGRFDTQYF
TGTGCCAGCAGCCAACGAGGACTAGGTAGATTTGATACGCAGTATTTT
>-|TRBJ1-5|TRBV4-1|-
CASSQEWGTYNQPQHF
TGCGCCAGCAGCCAAGAGTGGGGGACCTACAATCAGCCCCAGCATTTT
>-|TRBJ1-3|TRBV30|-
CAWSVGDVRVSGNTIYF
TGTGCCTGGAGTGTAGGCGATGTCCGAGTCTCTGGAAACACCATATATTTT
>once|TRBJ1-2|TRBV9|-
CASSDASVGWSGYTF
TGTGCCAGCAGCGACGCTTCGGTGGGGTGGTCTGGCTACACCTTC
>few|TRBJ1-6|TRBV20-1|-
CSALAYSSLSYNSPLHF
TGCAGTGCCCTTGCCTACAGCTCGCTCTCCTATAATTCACCCCTCCACTTT
>few|TRBJ1-4|TRBV5-4|-
CASSLVLGGTTNEKLFF
TGTGCCAGCAGCTTGGTACTTGGGGGAACAACTAATGAAAAACTGTTTTTT